This T cell receptor (beta chain) was observed in a study of cytomegalovirus exposure and HLA in healthy donors. PCR amplification relied on 60 Vbeta primers (plus 13 Jbeta primers). TCRdb's table, derived via immunoSEQ multiplex PCR, lists solely in-frame clones and lacks some. The sample includes fewer than 130,000 clones, approximately 70% of them seen just once. Looked up from germline, CDR1 is MGHRA and CDR2 is YSYEKL. CDR3 size: 15 residues. Nominally healthy donors were sampled, though unrecorded immune exposures were likely. Study-wide findings and caveats: It was only CMV serostatus that was available as immune exposure information. Researchers catalogued over 150 TCR beta chains as cytomegalovirus-associated. It was in a later analysis that TCR association rates were seen to vary by HLA locus, highest for DRB1 and lowest for HLA-C.

Of note for this clone: What it binds is not known.

The sequencing input was PBMCs. The origin of this receptor is a young man in good health and CMV-seropositive. This chain connects TRBV4-1 to TRBJ2-5; 7 bases line up with TRBD1. The J call may be in error: the DNA end matches TRBJ2-7 better. The CDR3 coding sequence is TGCGCCAGCAGCCAAGTAAGGGGGCAGCCCTACGAGCAGTACTTC. Its protein is CASSQVRGQPYEQYF.